This paragraph covers one T cell receptor beta chain sequence. Its antigen is still unknown. There are no base qualities to consult, and no much larger clone falls within one base. These data originate in a study of T cells in Graves' hyperthyroidism and ophthalmopathy (dated by TCRdb to between 2018 and 2021). With respect to the entire study: Peripheral blood was collected at initial diagnosis, before any treatment. TCR V-J signatures able to tell the groups apart were searched for in a discovery cohort of 90 to 100 patients, of whom over 40 had Graves' ophthalmopathy and more than 55 had stable Graves' hyperthyroidism. TCR Vbeta CDR3 sequencing of 135 peripheral blood samples (around 45 ophthalmopathy, roughly 72 hyperthyroidism and approximately 17 progressor patients) is reported in the paper. Thyroid tissue and blood T-cell repertoires from more than five Graves' hyperthyroidism patients were also compared in the study. Following sampling, methimazole starting at 30 mg daily was given to hyperthyroidism patients, and high-dose intravenous methylprednisolone was given to ophthalmopathy patients. An independent validation cohort of around 19 hyperthyroidism patients and 17 patients who later progressed to ophthalmopathy tested prospective prediction of ophthalmopathy. The approximately 98 discovery patients were randomly divided into training and test sets at a 7:3 ratio. Overall results and qualifications from the work: Sample size was not statistically predetermined, and blinding of investigators to group allocation was not performed. Ophthalmopathy was separated from stable hyperthyroidism by a 13 V-J signature model, with 85% to 90% sensitivity and 81% to 83% specificity obtained in cross-validation and 80%/75% obtained in testing. Most expanded thyroid clonotypes (frequency above 0.001) were also detected in blood, a finding suggesting that blood repertoires may reflect thyroid immune responses. In validation, the model predicted progression to ophthalmopathy with 65% to 71% sensitivity and roughly 72% specificity, a median of 6.5 months before onset.

Stable Graves' hyperthyroidism was defined as no progression to ophthalmopathy during 18 months of follow-up. Hyperthyroidism patients were newly diagnosed, with disease duration under 2 months, and aged 18 to 65 years. Exclusion was applied to patients with uncontrolled infections, other autoimmune diseases, pregnancy or lactation. Diagnoses were established on the basis of clinical symptoms, serum thyroxine and TRAb, thyroid ultrasound, and orbital computed tomography. PBMCs were separated from 10 ml of fresh peripheral blood using Ficoll-Paque density gradient centrifugation. Total RNA was extracted with Trizol reagent, and quality was checked on an Agilent 2100 Bioanalyzer. Relative to germline, V is 0 bases shorter and J is 4 bases shorter, with 15 bases between their ends. From the cysteine up to the phenylalanine, the CDR3 has a length of 16 residues. The read is trimmed to its CDR3 DNA, 48 bases read in frame from base 1. As encoded in the germline V gene, CDR1 is SGDLS while CDR2 is YYNGEE.

TCR beta CDR3 regions were amplified from RNA transcripts. The first round of RT-PCR for the TCR CDR3 was performed with the HTBI primer set and the Qiagen OneStep RT-PCR kit. A second multiplex PCR round built the libraries, followed by size selection and purification. Sequencing of the libraries was done on an Illumina HiSeq2000 using paired-end 100 bp reads. The authors' pipeline ran thus. Raw data were processed with SOAPnuke, discarding reads with adapters, uncalled bases, mean Phred below 15, or no exact constant-primer or identifier match. COPE v1.2.5 was used to merge high-quality paired reads, and clonotypes were defined as unique nucleotide sequences. MiTCR v1.1 was used to align clonotypes to the IMGT TRBV, TRBD and TRBJ reference segments. Analysis was restricted to V-J combinations with a frequency above 0.0001, which covered just over 98% of repertoires. A TCS score was defined as the ratio of F50 (clonal expansion) to E x V (chaos), with BLOSUM62-based TCRdist applied between CDR3 peptides within each V-J. Welch's t-statistics and random forest reduced 500 to 650 V-J features to 13, which were used in a naive Bayes classifier (R e1071). TCRdb cleaned the public reads at Q25 with fastp, built clones with MiXCR and kept in-frame beta chains. Each entry is one CDR3 protein sequence, shown with its most common DNA and genes. These V and J calls rely on TCRdb rather than the paper's analysis. The sample table lists a few hundred thousand distinct CDR3 sequences, 14% to 15% of them with a count of one. Approximately 29% of the sample is held by the ten biggest clonotypes.

The TCR was taken from a woman aged 30 to 39 with Graves' hyperthyroidism. The chain is encoded by TRBV9 joined to TRBJ2-3; TRBD1 is perhaps the D gene, given 5 matching bases. The sequenced material came from blood. The base sequence is TGTGCCAGCAGCGTAGAGGGCAGGGTTCTTCCAGATACGCAGTATTTT. Translated, this is CASSVEGRVLPDTQYF.